This T cell receptor beta chain was profiled in a study of shared clonotypes between healthy human individuals (dated by TCRdb to 2020 to 2021). The study in broad terms: The cohort comprised two women and a few men aged 18 to 49 years. Per donor, three plates each were used for CD4 naive and CD4 memory, two for CD8 naive, and one for CD8 memory. Blood TCR repertoires of about 5 healthy adults were deeply sequenced to estimate repertoire size and the extent of clonotype sharing between individuals. Libraries were prepared and TCR repertoires were sequenced by different laboratories using diverse techniques, in order to increase sequencing depth and limit assay-specific biases. Per donor, leukapheresis produced somewhere between about 0.9 and 9 billion PBMCs.

Deletion took 6 bases off V and 4 bases off J, with a span of 6 bases between the germline ends. CDR1 and CDR2, looked up from the germline V gene, are MNHNS and SASEGT. From the cysteine through the phenylalanine, the CDR3 covers 11 amino acids. Only the CDR3 part of the read is kept: 33 bases, read in frame from the first base. Using the deep immunoSEQ assay, TCR CDR3 regions were amplified from genomic DNA by multiplex PCR. Extracted genomic DNA from each cell subset was distributed evenly across all wells of several immunoSEQ 96-well plates, and each plate was treated as a replicate. For sorted subsets, 150 to 250 ng of genomic DNA, equivalent to around 29,000 T cell genomes, went into each replicate PCR. Purified libraries were measured with a Qubit 3.0 fluorometer, size-checked on a Bioanalyzer 2100, and measured again with the KAPA Library Quantification kit. Every immunoSEQ 96-well plate was sequenced on a separate single-read 150-cycle Illumina NextSeq 550 flow cell. Per the authors' processing: The immunoSEQ output contained only junctional sequences without quality scores, so filtering could not match that applied to full-length reads. Sequences were annotated with PyIR, a Python wrapper for IgBLAST v1.9, and V/J genes and CDR3 were assigned using IMGT germline references. Reads were removed for weak V/J assignments (E-value above 1e-6), missing CDR3, stop codons, out-of-frame junctions, or ambiguous translated residues. V3J clonotypes were defined by identical inferred V gene, J gene, and CDR3 amino acid sequence. Percentage overlap between repertoires was calculated by dividing the number of shared unique clonotypes by the size of the smaller repertoire. RTK rarefaction, the Chao1 estimator, and Recon v2.1 estimates of unobserved clonotypes were used to assess repertoire richness. Generation probabilities were computed with OLGA for all TCRbeta clonotypes obtained by the gDNA method from a handful of donors. TCRdb mirrors the immuneACCESS table, restricted to in-frame sequences. Some clones are absent from its copies; in checked studies, under half trace to an unresolved V gene, and the reason for the others is unknown. Clone size and V and J calls were adopted from that table, with D and trimming inferred from the DNA. This sample is represented by about a million clones; roughly 75% of them were singletons. The ten largest clones add up to around 1.5% of the sample.

To note about this clone: The antigen it binds to is not known. Base qualities were left out, and no much larger clone turns up one base away. Other DNA variants within this sample encode the same CDR3.

The investigation overall reported the following: Even with the large sequencing depth, rarefaction of the sorted-subset datasets indicated that sequencing was incomplete. Across a few donors, around 5.4% of naive CD4, roughly 3.4% of naive CD8, 2% to 2.5% of memory CD4, and 0.4% of memory CD8 clonotypes were shared. Estimated clonotype richness was generally larger for naive than for memory subsets. Clonotypes shared by all four sorted-subset donors showed higher generation probabilities than non-shared clonotypes. Because the study included only a small number of donors, the genetic and exposure-history diversity represented was limited. Sampling was restricted to blood, and TCR repertoires in tissue are likely to differ from TCR repertoires in blood. Pairwise subsampling led to the expectation that sequencing depth would affect the degree of clonotype sharing among donors.

The donors were healthy, HIV-negative adults who had no recently reported acute infections or vaccinations. Every donor was a Caucasian adult residing in Nashville, Tennessee, USA. Magnetic negative selection was used to enrich CD4+ T cells, after which naive cells were positively selected on CD45RA and the negative fraction became the memory subset. Blood was obtained by leukapheresis, after which PBMCs were separated by Ficoll-Histopaque density gradient centrifugation and cryopreserved in liquid nitrogen vapor phase. Purity and quantity of every magnetically sorted T cell population were checked by analytical flow cytometry. Each sorted fraction had its genomic DNA isolated and then quantified by UV absorbance on a Nanodrop 2000c.

This TCR came from a man between 18 and 29 years old in good health. The chain couples TRBV6-1 to TRBJ1-2; possibly the D gene is TRBD1, per 6 matching bases. Sequenced sample: memory CD4+ T cells sorted from blood. The sample's cell subset or site label, in plain terms: CD45RA-negative fraction. The bases read TGTGCCAGCAGGGACAGCTATGGCTACACCTTC. Translated, it reads CASRDSYGYTF.